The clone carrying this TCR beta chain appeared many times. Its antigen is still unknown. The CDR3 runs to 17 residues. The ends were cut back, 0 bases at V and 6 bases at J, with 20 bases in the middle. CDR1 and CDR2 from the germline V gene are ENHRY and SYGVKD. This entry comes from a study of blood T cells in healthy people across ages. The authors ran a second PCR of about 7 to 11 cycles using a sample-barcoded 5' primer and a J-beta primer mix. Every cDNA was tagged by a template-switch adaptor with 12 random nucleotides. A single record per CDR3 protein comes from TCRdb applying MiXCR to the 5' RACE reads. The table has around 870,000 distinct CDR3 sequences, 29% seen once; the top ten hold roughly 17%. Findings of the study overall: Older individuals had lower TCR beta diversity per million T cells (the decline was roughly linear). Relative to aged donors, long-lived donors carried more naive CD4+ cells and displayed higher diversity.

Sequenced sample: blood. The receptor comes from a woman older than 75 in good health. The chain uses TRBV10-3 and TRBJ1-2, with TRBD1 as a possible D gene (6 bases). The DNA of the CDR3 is TGTGCCATCAGTGAGTCGGCTCCGGGACACCCTCGAAATGGCTACACCTTC. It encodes CAISESAPGHPRNGYTF.